This T cell receptor (beta chain) is from a study of blood T cell repertoires in COVID-19. At the level of the study: Acute and convalescent COVID-19 samples came from the United States, Italy and Spain. In each case, the material was cDNA or gDNA derived from T cells, B-cell-depleted T cells, or PBMCs.

Germline CDR1 ENHRY, CDR2 SYGVKD. The ends were cut back, 2 bases at V and 12 bases at J, with 14 bases in the middle. The CDR3 consists of 13 residues. Authors' data handling: It was from reference gene primer amplification that nucleated cell counts were estimated. The method was immunoSEQ multiplex PCR; TCRdb's version includes in-frame clones alone and lacks a portion of them. The V and J calls and clone size were taken over from that table, and D and trimming were inferred from the DNA. The table records about 87,000 clones, over 75% of them present only once. This clonotype was sampled from a woman between 65 and 79 years old with acute or convalescent COVID-19. V gene TRBV10-3 combines with J gene TRBJ2-1, with D possibly being TRBD2 (5 bases). The sample consisted of peripheral blood. The CDR3, as DNA: TGTGCCATCAGTGAGCCGAGGACTGTGGCGCAGTTCTTC. It translates to CAISEPRTVAQFF.